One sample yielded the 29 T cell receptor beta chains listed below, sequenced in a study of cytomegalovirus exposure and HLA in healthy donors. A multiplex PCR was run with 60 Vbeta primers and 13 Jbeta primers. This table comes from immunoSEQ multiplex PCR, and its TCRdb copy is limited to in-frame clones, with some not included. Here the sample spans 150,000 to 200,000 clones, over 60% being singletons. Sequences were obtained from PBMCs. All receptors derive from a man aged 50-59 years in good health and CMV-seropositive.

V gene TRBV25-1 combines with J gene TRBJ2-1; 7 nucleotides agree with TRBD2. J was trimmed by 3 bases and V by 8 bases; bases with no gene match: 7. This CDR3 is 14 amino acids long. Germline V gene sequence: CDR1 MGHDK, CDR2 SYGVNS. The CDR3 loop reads CASQLGGHYNEQFF. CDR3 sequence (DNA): TGTGCCAGCCAACTGGGAGGGCACTACAATGAGCAGTTCTTC.

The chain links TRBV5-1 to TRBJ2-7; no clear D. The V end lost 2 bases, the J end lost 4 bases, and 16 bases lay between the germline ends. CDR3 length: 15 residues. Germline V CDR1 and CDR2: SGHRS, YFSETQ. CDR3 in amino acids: CASSFLRTEPYEQYF. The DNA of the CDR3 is TGCGCCAGCAGCTTTCTCCGCACCGAGCCTTACGAGCAGTACTTC.

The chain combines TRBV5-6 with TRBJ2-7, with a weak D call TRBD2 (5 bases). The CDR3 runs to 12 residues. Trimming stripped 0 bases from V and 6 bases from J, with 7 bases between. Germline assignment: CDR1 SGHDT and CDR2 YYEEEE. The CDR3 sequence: CASSLDRGEQYF. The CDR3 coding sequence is TGTGCCAGCAGCTTGGATCGGGGCGAGCAGTACTTC.

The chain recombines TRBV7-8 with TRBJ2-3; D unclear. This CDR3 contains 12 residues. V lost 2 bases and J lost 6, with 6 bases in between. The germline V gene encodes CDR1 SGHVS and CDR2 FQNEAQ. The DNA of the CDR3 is TGTGCCAGCAGCTTACGGGTGGATACGCAGTATTTT. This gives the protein CASSLRVDTQYF.

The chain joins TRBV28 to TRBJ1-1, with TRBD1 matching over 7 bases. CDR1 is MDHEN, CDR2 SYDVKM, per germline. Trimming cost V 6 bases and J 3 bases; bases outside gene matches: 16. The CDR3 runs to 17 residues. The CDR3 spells CASRSTRTGPLYTEAFF. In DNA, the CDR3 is TGTGCCAGCAGGTCGACGAGGACAGGCCCCCTCTACACTGAAGCTTTCTTT.

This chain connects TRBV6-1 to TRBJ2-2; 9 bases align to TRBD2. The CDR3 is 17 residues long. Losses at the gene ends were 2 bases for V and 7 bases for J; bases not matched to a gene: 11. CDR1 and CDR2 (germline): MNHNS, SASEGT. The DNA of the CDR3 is TGTGCCAGCAGTGAAAATCTAGGGACTAGCTTTGTCGGGGAGCTGTTTTTT. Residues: CASSENLGTSFVGELFF.

CDR3 protein: CASSLRASGVVGTDTQYF. CDR3 coding DNA: TGTGCCAGCAGTTTAAGGGCTAGCGGGGTCGTGGGCACAGATACGCAGTATTTT. V gene TRBV27 combines with J gene TRBJ2-3, with TRBD2 matching over 9 bases. The CDR3 extends over 18 amino acids. V shed 2 bases, J shed 1 base, and the junction held 10 bases outside the gene matches. CDR1 is MNHEY, CDR2 SMNVEV, per germline (reference sequence).

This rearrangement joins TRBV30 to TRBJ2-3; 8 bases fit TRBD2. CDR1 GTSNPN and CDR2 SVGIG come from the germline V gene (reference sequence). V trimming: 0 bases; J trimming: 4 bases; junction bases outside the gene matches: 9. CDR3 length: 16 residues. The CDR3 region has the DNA TGTGCCTGGAGTGTAACGGGGGGGCCCCGTCCAGATACGCAGTATTTT. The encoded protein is CAWSVTGGPRPDTQYF.

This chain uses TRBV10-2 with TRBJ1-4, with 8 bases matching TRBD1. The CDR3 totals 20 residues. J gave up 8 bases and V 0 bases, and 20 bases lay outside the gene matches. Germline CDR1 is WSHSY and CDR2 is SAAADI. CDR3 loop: CASSESRGQGLALSKEKLFF. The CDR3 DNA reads TGCGCCAGCAGTGAGTCCCGAGGACAGGGCCTGGCGTTAAGTAAGGAAAAACTGTTTTTT.

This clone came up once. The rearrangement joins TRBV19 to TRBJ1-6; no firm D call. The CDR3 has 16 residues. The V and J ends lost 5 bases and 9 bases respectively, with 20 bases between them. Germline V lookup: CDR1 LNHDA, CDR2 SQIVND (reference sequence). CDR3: CASSLVQPARGSPLHF. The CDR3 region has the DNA TGTGCCAGTAGTCTCGTCCAGCCCGCCAGAGGTTCACCCCTCCACTTT.

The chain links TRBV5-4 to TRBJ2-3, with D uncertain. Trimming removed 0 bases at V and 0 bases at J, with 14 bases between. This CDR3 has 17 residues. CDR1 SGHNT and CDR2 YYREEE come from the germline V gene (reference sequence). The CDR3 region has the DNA TGTGCCAGCAGCTTGGCGTCGAAGCGACCGAGCACAGATACGCAGTATTTT. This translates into CASSLASKRPSTDTQYF.

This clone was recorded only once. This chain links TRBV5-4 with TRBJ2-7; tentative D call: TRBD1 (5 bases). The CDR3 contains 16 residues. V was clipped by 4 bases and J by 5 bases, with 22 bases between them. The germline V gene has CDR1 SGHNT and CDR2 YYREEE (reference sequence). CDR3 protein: CASSELKGNRPHEQYF. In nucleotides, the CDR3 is TGTGCCAGCAGCGAACTGAAGGGGAACCGTCCCCACGAGCAGTACTTC.

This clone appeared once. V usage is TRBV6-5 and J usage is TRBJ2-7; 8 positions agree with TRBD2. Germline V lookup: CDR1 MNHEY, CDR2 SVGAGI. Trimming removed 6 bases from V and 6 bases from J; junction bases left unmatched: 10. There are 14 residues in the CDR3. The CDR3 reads CASRGAGGAPEQYV. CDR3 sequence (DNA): TGTGCCAGCAGGGGGGCCGGGGGGGCCCCCGAGCAGTACGTC.

The CDR3 region has the DNA TGTGCCAGCAGCTTAATCTATGAGCAGTTCTTC. Amino acid sequence: CASSLIYEQFF. V usage is TRBV7-2 and J usage is TRBJ2-1, with D uncertain. CDR3 length: 11 residues. CDR1 is SGHTA and CDR2 is FQGNSA in the germline V gene. Trimming shortened V by 2 bases and J by 8 bases, and 4 bases separated the two germline ends.

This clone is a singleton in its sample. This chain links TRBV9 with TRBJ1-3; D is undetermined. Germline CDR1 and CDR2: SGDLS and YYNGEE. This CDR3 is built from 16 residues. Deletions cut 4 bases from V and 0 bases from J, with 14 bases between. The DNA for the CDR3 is TGTGCCAGCAGCCCAAGCGCGTTAAGCTCTGGAAACACCATATATTTT. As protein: CASSPSALSSGNTIYF.

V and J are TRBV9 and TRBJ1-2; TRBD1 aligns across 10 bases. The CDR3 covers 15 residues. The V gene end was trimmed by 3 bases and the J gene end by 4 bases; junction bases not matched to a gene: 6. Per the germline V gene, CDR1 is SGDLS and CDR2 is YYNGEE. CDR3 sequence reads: CASSDGQGGIYGYTF. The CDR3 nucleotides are TGTGCCAGCAGCGACGGACAGGGGGGAATCTATGGCTACACCTTC.

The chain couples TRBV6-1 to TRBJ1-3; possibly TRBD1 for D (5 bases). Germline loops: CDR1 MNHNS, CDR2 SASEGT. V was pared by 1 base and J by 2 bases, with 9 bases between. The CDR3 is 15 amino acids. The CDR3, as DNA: TGTGCCAGCAGTGAAGTAAGCAGGGCTGGAAACACCATATATTTT. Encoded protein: CASSEVSRAGNTIYF.

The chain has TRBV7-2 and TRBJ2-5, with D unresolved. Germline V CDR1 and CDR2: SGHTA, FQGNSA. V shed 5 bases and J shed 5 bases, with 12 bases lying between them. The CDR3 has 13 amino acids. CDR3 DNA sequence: TGTGCCAGCAGCCGCCAGGATCAGGAGACCCAGTACTTC. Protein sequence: CASSRQDQETQYF. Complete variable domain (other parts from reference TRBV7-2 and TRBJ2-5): GAGVSQSPSNKVTEKGKDVELRCDPISGHTALYWYRQSLGQGLEFLIYFQGNSAPDKSGLPSDRFSAERTGGSVSTLTIQRTQQEDSAVYLCASSRQDQETQYFGPGTRLLVL.

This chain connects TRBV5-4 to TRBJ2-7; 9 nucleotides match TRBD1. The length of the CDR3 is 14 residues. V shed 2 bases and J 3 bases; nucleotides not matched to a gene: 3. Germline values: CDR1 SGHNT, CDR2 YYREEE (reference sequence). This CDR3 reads CASSFGTGNYEQYF. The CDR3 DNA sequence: TGTGCCAGCAGCTTTGGGACAGGGAACTACGAGCAGTACTTC.

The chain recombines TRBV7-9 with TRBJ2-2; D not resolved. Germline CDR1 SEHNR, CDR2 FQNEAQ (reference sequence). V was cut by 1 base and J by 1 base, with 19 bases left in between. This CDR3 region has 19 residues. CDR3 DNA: TGTGCCAGCAGCTTAGTGCCACCTTTAGTACGCTTGAACACCGGGGAGCTGTTTTTT. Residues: CASSLVPPLVRLNTGELFF.

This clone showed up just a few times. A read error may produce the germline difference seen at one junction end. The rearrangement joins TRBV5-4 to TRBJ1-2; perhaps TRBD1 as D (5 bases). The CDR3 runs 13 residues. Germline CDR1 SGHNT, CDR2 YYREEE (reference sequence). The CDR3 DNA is TGTGCCAGCAGCTTAGTCGGCCAGGAGGGGTCCTTATTC. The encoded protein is CASSLVGQEGSLF.

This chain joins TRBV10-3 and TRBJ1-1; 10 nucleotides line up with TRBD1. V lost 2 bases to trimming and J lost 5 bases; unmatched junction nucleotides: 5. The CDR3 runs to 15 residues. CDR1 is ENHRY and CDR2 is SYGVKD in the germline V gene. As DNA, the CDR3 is TGTGCCATCAGTGAGACCGACAGGGGGCGAACTGAAGCTTTCTTT. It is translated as CAISETDRGRTEAFF.

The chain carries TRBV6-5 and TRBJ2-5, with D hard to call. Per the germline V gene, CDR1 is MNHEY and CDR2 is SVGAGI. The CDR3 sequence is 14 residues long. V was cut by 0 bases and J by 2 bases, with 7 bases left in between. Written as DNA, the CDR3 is TGTGCCAGCAGTTACTCAACCCTACAAGAGACCCAGTACTTC. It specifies CASSYSTLQETQYF.

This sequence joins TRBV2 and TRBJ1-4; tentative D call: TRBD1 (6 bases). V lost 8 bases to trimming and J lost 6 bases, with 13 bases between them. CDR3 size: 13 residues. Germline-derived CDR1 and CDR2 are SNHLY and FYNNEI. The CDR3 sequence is CASGRGAYEKLFF. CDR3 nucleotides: TGTGCCAGCGGGCGGGGGGCGTATGAAAAACTGTTTTTT.

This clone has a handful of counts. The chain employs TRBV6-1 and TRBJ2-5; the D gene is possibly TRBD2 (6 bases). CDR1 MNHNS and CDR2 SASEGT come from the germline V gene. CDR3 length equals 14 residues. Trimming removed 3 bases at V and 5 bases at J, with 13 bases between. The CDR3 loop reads CASSDGAGPETQYF. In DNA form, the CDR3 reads TGTGCCAGCAGTGATGGGGCGGGGCCGGAGACCCAGTACTTC.

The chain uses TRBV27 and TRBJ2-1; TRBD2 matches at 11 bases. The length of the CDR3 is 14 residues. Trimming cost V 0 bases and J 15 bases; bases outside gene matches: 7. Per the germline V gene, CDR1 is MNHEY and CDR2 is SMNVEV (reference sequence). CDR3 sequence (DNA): TGTGCCAGCAGTTTATCCCCCCTAGCGGGGGGTCGGTTCTTC. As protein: CASSLSPLAGGRFF.

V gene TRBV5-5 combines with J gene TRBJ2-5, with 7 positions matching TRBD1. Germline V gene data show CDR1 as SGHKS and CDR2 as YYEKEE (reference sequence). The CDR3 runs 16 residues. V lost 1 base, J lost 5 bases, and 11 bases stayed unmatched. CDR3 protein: CASSLKQGSVMETQYF. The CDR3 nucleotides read TGTGCCAGCAGCTTGAAACAGGGGAGTGTGATGGAGACCCAGTACTTC.

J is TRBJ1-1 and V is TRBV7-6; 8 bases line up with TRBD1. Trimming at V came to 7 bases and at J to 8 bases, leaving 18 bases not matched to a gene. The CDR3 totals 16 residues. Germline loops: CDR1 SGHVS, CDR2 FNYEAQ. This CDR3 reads CASTSNPGQGSSEAFF. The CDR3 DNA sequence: TGTGCCAGCACCAGTAATCCCGGACAGGGATCCTCCGAAGCTTTCTTT.

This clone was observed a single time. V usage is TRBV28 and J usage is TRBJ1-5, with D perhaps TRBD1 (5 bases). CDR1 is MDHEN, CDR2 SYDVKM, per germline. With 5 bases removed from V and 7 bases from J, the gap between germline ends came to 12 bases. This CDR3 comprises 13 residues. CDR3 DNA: TGTGCCAGCAGTGGCCAGGGCGACCAGCCCCAGCATTTT. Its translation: CASSGQGDQPQHF.